Shown below are 5 T cell receptor beta chains from a single sample sequenced in a study of shared clonotypes between healthy human individuals. Only in-frame clones appear in the TCRdb table, and some are missing; sequencing was by immunoSEQ multiplex PCR. Of roughly 1 million clones in the sample, about 75% were seen once. The sequenced material came from memory CD4+ T cells sorted from blood. As for subset: CD45RA-negative fraction. These receptors all come from a man aged 18 to 30 in good health.

The CDR3 DNA is TGTGCCAGCAGCTGGCCTCACAGGGCCGGGGAGCTGTTTTTT. It translates to CASSWPHRAGELFF. The chain employs TRBV5-4 and TRBJ2-2; D is perhaps TRBD1 (6 bases). The CDR3 is 14 amino acids. The germline gives CDR1 SGHNT, CDR2 YYREEE (reference sequence). V was trimmed by 3 bases and J by 6 bases, leaving 12 bases between them. The entire variable domain, with the rest obtained from reference TRBV5-4 and TRBJ2-2, is as follows: ETGVTQSPTHLIKTRGQQVTLRCSSQSGHNTVSWYQQALGQGPQFIFQYYREEENGRGNFPPRFSGLQFPNYSSELNVNALELDDSALYLCASSWPHRAGELFFGEGSRLTVL.

V and J are TRBV20-1 and TRBJ2-7, with unresolved D. The CDR3 runs 11 residues. Per the germline V gene, CDR1 is DFQATT and CDR2 is SNEGSKA (reference sequence). V lost 0 bases and J 3 bases, leaving 3 bases between the germline ends. In DNA, the CDR3 is TGCAGTGCTAGAGACGACTACGAGCAGTACTTC. Encoded protein: CSARDDYEQYF.

The genes are TRBV28 and TRBJ2-7, with D uncertain. The CDR3 spans 12 residues. Germline V lookup: CDR1 MDHEN, CDR2 SYDVKM. The germline V and J ends were trimmed by 3 bases and 4 bases, with 7 bases remaining between them. The CDR3: CASSFRSYEQYF. CDR3 coding DNA: TGTGCCAGCAGTTTTCGTAGTTACGAGCAGTACTTC. Variable domain in full (rest from reference TRBV28 and TRBJ2-7): DVKVTQSSRYLVKRTGEKVFLECVQDMDHENMFWYRQDPGLGLRLIYFSYDVKMKEKGDIPEGYSVSREKKERFSLILESASTNQTSMYLCASSFRSYEQYFGPGTRLTVT.

There are a few counts of this clone. A much more abundant neighbour one base away suggests this may be a read error. Distinct nucleotide sequences in the sample also encode this CDR3. The V gene is TRBV5-4, the J gene TRBJ1-2; the D is unclear. Germline CDR1 SGHNT, CDR2 YYREEE (reference sequence). The CDR3 is 13 residues long. V lost 0 bases to trimming and J lost 2 bases, with 5 bases between them. In nucleotides, the CDR3 is TGTGCCAGCAGCTTGGGCAGGAACTATGGCTACACCTTC. Protein product: CASSLGRNYGYTF.

V usage is TRBV11-1 and J usage is TRBJ1-5; tentatively, D is TRBD1 (5 bases). V gave up 5 bases and J gave up 1 base, with 9 bases separating them. Germline values: CDR1 SGHAT, CDR2 FQDESV (reference sequence). This CDR3 is 14 amino acids long. CDR3: CASSGAHSNQPQHF. The CDR3 coding sequence is TGTGCCAGCAGCGGGGCACACAGCAATCAGCCCCAGCATTTT. Using reference TRBV11-1 and TRBJ1-5 for the parts outside the CDR3, the full variable domain is EAEVAQSPRYKITEKSQAVAFWCDPISGHATLYWYRQILGQGPELLVQFQDESVVDDSQLPKDRFSAERLKGVDSTLKIQPAELGDSAMYLCASSGAHSNQPQHFGDGTRLSIL.